Below, 8 T cell receptor beta chains from the same sample are listed, as sequenced in a study of T cell responses to AZD1222 COVID-19 vaccine. Assay: immunoSEQ multiplex PCR; the TCRdb copy retains only in-frame clones and omits some. Counted here are about 170,000 clones, over 80% occurring once; the ten biggest clones make up roughly 4%. Sequencing was performed on peripheral blood, taken 28 days after the second dose of the MenACWY control vaccine. These receptors were taken from an adult who received the MenACWY meningococcal vaccine as a control.

This chain joins TRBV5-1 and TRBJ2-1, with D unclear. The CDR3 contains 13 residues. Per germline, CDR1 SGHRS and CDR2 YFSETQ. V dropped 5 bases and J dropped 3 bases, with 9 bases sitting between them. CDR3 loop: CASRGSNYNEQFF. In DNA, the CDR3 is TGCGCCAGCAGGGGGTCGAACTACAATGAGCAGTTCTTC.

A single count supports this clone. This rearrangement joins TRBV5-3 to TRBJ2-7; TRBD2 agrees at 12 bases. TRBV5-3 falls under the ORF class, with uncertain function. CDR3 length: 15 residues. V gave up 4 bases and J gave up 5 bases; unmatched junction bases: 7. The chain's CDR3 is CARSLLAGGYHEQYF. The CDR3 nucleotides read TGTGCCAGAAGCCTCCTAGCGGGAGGGTATCACGAGCAGTACTTC.

This rearrangement joins TRBV25-1 to TRBJ2-5; a weak D match, TRBD1 (6 bases). Germline V CDR1 and CDR2: MGHDK, SYGVNS. CDR3 size: 15 residues. V was trimmed by 2 bases and J by 5 bases, leaving 15 bases between them. The CDR3 DNA sequence: TGTGCCAGCAGTGAAGCGAAGGGACAATCGGAGACCCAGTACTTC. Translation gives CASSEAKGQSETQYF.

V usage is TRBV18 and J usage is TRBJ1-2; 9 nucleotides match TRBD1. The CDR3 covers 14 residues. CDR1 and CDR2 (germline): KGHSH, LQKENI. The J segment lost 13 bases and the V segment lost 3 bases, leaving 12 bases of the junction unmatched. Here the CDR3 DNA reads TGTGCCAGCTCACCGGTCCTGGACAGGGGATTTAGCACCTTC. Amino acids: CASSPVLDRGFSTF.

This clone was detected once. The J gene is TRBJ1-2, the V gene TRBV5-6, with TRBD1 matching over 7 bases. The CDR3 has 14 residues. CDR1 SGHDT and CDR2 YYEEEE come from the germline V gene. V was clipped by 2 bases and J by 6 bases; unmatched bases: 7. The CDR3 bases are TGTGCCAGCAGCTTAGCGGGACAGCTTGATGGCTACACCTTC. Protein: CASSLAGQLDGYTF.

The chain couples TRBV5-6 to TRBJ2-7, with unresolved D. The CDR3 runs 11 residues. Trimming pared 1 base from V and 7 bases from J, leaving 6 bases between. Germline V lookup: CDR1 SGHDT, CDR2 YYEEEE. Here the CDR3 reads CASSLYEEQYF. For the CDR3, the DNA is TGTGCCAGCAGCTTGTATGAGGAGCAGTACTTC. Filled out from reference TRBV5-6 and TRBJ2-7, the complete variable domain reads DAGVTQSPTHLIKTRGQQVTLRCSPKSGHDTVSWYQQALGQGPQFIFQYYEEEERQRGNFPDRFSGHQFPNYSSELNVNALLLGDSALYLCASSLYEEQYFGPGTRLTVT.

This chain uses TRBV5-5 with TRBJ2-7, with 8 bases matching TRBD1. The CDR3 contains 14 residues. The germline V gene has CDR1 SGHKS and CDR2 YYEKEE (reference sequence). J lost 1 base, V lost 3 bases, and 3 bases had no gene match. The chain's CDR3 is CASSSGTGSYEQYF. CDR3 sequence (DNA): TGTGCCAGCAGCTCCGGGACAGGTTCCTACGAGCAGTACTTC.

The chain links TRBV20-1 to TRBJ2-5; the D call may be TRBD1 or TRBD2 (5 bases each). V dropped 3 bases and J dropped 0 bases, with 11 bases sitting between them. CDR1 is DFQATT and CDR2 is SNEGSKA in the germline V gene (reference sequence). There are 14 residues in the CDR3. The CDR3 DNA sequence: TGCAGTGCTAGTGAGGGGCAGTACCAAGAGACCCAGTACTTC. Its protein is CSASEGQYQETQYF.